The clone carrying this T cell receptor beta chain was counted ten times or more. These data belong to a study of T-cell reconstitution after alpha-beta-depleted transplantation in children. V was clipped by 5 bases and J by 2 bases; unmatched bases: 5. The CDR3 is 14 residues long. Researchers prepared the TCRbeta library using unique molecular identifiers, the study reports. Using its own MiXCR run on the PCR reads, TCRdb lists one record per CDR3 protein. The table records 200,000 to 250,000 distinct CDR3 sequences, under 9.5% of them present only once. This sample comprised PBMCs from the stem cell graft donor, obtained from the stem cell graft. The TCR comes from a human donor who donated a stem cell graft to a child with acute lymphoblastic leukemia. The V call is TRBV12-3 or TRBV12-4, the J call TRBJ1-1; TRBD1 matches 7 bases. CDR3 amino acids: CASSVPGGNTEAFF. DNA for the CDR3: TGTGCCAGCAGTGTCCCAGGGGGTAACACTGAAGCTTTCTTT.